The rows below give T cell receptor beta chains drawn from one sample of a study of blood T cell repertoires in COVID-19. The method was immunoSEQ multiplex PCR; TCRdb's version includes in-frame clones alone and lacks a portion of them. The data hold about 190,000 clones, with roughly 90% observed a single time. Source material: peripheral blood. The receptors stem from a man aged 40-49 years with acute or convalescent COVID-19. The CDR3 runs from the conserved cysteine through the conserved F or W. The order of the fields is clone size, D gene, V gene, J gene, CDR3 protein, CDR3 DNA. D genes are given only for firm matches. Clone size is not always given. Where it is, it says once, few, many or a class for expanded clones.

NA	TRBD1	TRBV28	TRBJ1-4	CASSLTLGQGNRKLFF	TGTGCCAGCAGCCTTACTTTGGGACAGGGGAATCGGAAACTGTTTTTT
NA	TRBD1	TRBV6-5	TRBJ2-7	CASRYGTGLYEQYF	TGTGCCAGCAGATATGGGACAGGACTATACGAGCAGTACTTC
many	TRBD1	TRBV30	TRBJ2-7	CAWSHGTGFQQYF	TGTGCCTGGAGTCACGGGACAGGGTTCCAGCAGTACTTC
once	NA	TRBV7-9	TRBJ1-1	CASSLVTGGTEAFF	TGTGCCAGCAGCTTAGTCACGGGGGGAACTGAAGCTTTCTTT
NA	NA	TRBV11-2	TRBJ2-2	CASSILLPSFGELFF	TGTGCCAGCTCCATACTGCTTCCTAGTTTCGGGGAGCTGTTTTTT
NA	NA	TRBV6-5	TRBJ2-3	CASQSGDTQYF	TGTGCCAGCCAATCGGGAGATACGCAGTATTTT
NA	TRBD1	TRBV7-9	TRBJ2-5	CASSLGQGSQETQYF	TGTGCCAGCAGCTTAGGACAGGGGAGCCAAGAGACCCAGTACTTC
NA	NA	TRBV28	TRBJ1-5	CASSLPGGNQPQHF	TGTGCCAGCAGTTTGCCCGGGGGCAATCAGCCCCAGCATTTT
NA	TRBD1	TRBV7-9	TRBJ1-4	CASSLVRDREKLFF	TGTGCCAGCAGCTTAGTCCGGGACAGGGAAAAACTGTTTTTT
NA	TRBD1	TRBV11-2	TRBJ1-1	CASSTPPRTGPTEAFF	TGTGCCAGCAGCACACCCCCGAGGACAGGGCCCACTGAAGCTTTCTTT
NA	TRBD1	TRBV12-3/TRBV12-4	TRBJ1-1	CASSYTGDTEAFF	TGTGCCAGCAGTTACACAGGGGACACTGAAGCTTTCTTT
NA	NA	TRBV12-3/TRBV12-4	TRBJ1-5	CASSFYSNQPQHF	TGTGCCAGCAGCTTCTATAGCAATCAGCCCCAGCATTTT
NA	TRBD2	TRBV6-5	TRBJ2-2	CASSYLAGGPPGELFF	TGTGCCAGCAGTTACCTTGCGGGGGGGCCTCCCGGGGAGCTGTTTTTT
NA	TRBD1	TRBV27	TRBJ2-7	CASSLSILRDRDYEQYF	TGTGCCAGCAGTTTATCGATACTCCGGGACAGGGACTACGAGCAGTACTTC
NA	NA	TRBV13	TRBJ1-2	CASSPRVKANYGYTF	TGTGCCAGCAGCCCGAGGGTCAAAGCTAACTATGGCTACACCTTC
NA	NA	TRBV4-1	TRBJ1-4	CASRALTGLNEKLFF	TGCGCCAGCCGCGCCTTGACAGGTCTTAATGAAAAACTGTTTTTT
NA	TRBD1	TRBV19	TRBJ1-5	CASSINRQGNQPQHF	TGTGCCAGTAGCATAAACAGACAGGGAAATCAGCCCCAGCATTTT
once	TRBD1	TRBV10-3	TRBJ2-2	CAISGEGGDRGSTGELFF	TGTGCCATCAGTGGTGAGGGGGGGGACAGGGGAAGCACCGGGGAGCTGTTTTTT
NA	TRBD2	TRBV2	TRBJ2-3	CARRTSGADTQYF	TGTGCCAGGAGGACTAGCGGGGCGGATACGCAGTATTTT
once	NA	TRBV9	TRBJ1-1	CASSSRLNTEAFF	TGTGCCAGCAGCAGTCGACTTAACACTGAAGCTTTCTTT
NA	TRBD1	TRBV6-2/TRBV6-3	TRBJ2-2	CASSSRGQGMGGELFF	TGTGCCAGCAGTTCCCGAGGACAGGGAATGGGCGGGGAGCTGTTTTTT
NA	NA	TRBV3-1/TRBV3-2	TRBJ2-7	CASSHRATGSTNRATYEQYF	TGTGCCAGCAGCCACCGAGCCACGGGGAGCACGAACAGGGCTACCTACGAGCAGTACTTC
NA	NA	TRBV3-1/TRBV3-2	TRBJ1-6	CASSEQDKRNSPLHF	TGTGCCAGCAGCGAACAGGATAAGCGTAATTCACCCCTCCACTTT
NA	NA	TRBV4-1	TRBJ1-5	CASSQESVQPQHF	TGCGCCAGCAGCCAAGAAAGCGTTCAGCCCCAGCATTTT